Following are 10 T cell receptor beta chains from one sample sequenced in a study of spatial heterogeneity in lung cancer. The sample's time point: sample taken at primary tumor resection. Whole RNA obtained from tumor, nontumor lung or frozen PBMC underwent sequencing without sorting. MiXCR was run by TCRdb on the 5' RACE reads, yielding one entry per CDR3 protein. This sample has tens of thousands of distinct CDR3 sequences, with 12% found just once. Sequencing used PBMCs, obtained at surgery. The source of these receptors is a male donor with early-stage non-small cell lung cancer.

V and J are TRBV12-3 or TRBV12-4 and TRBJ1-5; 10 nucleotides align to TRBD1. This CDR3 has 14 residues. V lost 5 bases and J lost 3; bases outside the gene matches: 1. CDR3: CASSRQGANQPQHF. In DNA form, the CDR3 reads TGTGCCAGCAGTCGACAGGGGGCCAATCAGCCCCAGCATTTT.

The chain uses TRBV10-3 and TRBJ1-4; 7 positions agree with TRBD1. CDR1 and CDR2 from the germline V gene are ENHRY and SYGVKD. This CDR3 is 14 amino acids long. V was clipped by 6 bases and J by 8 bases; unmatched bases: 9. This CDR3 is CAIRPGLDREKLFF. DNA for the CDR3: TGTGCCATCAGGCCAGGGTTGGACAGGGAAAAACTGTTTTTT.

A few counts support this clonotype. V gene TRBV20-1 combines with J gene TRBJ2-1; TRBD2 agrees at 8 bases. The CDR3 contains 15 residues. Germline V gene sequence: CDR1 DFQATT, CDR2 SNEGSKA (reference sequence). Trimming cost V 5 bases and J 10 bases; bases outside gene matches: 16. The CDR3 DNA reads as TGCAGTGCTCCTGCCGGGACTAGGGTCTCCCAAGAGCAGTTCTTC. It is translated as CSAPAGTRVSQEQFF.

The table lists this clonotype with many counts. The chain combines TRBV4-1 with TRBJ1-5, with a possible D match to TRBD1 (6 bases). CDR1 MGHRA and CDR2 YSYEKL come from the germline V gene. The ends were cut back, 0 bases at V and 3 bases at J, with 9 bases in the middle. CDR3 length equals 15 residues. In DNA form, the CDR3 reads TGCGCCAGCAGCCAAGAAGGGGGAGTCAATCAGCCCCAGCATTTT. Protein: CASSQEGGVNQPQHF.

This clonotype was counted ten times or more. The rearrangement joins TRBV20-1 to TRBJ2-7; D not resolved. The germline CDR1 and CDR2 sequences are DFQATT and SNEGSKA (reference sequence). The CDR3 loop spans 11 amino acids. Deletions cut 3 bases from V and 1 base from J, with 4 bases between. CDR3 nucleotide sequence: TGCAGTGCTAGGAAATCCTACGAGCAGTACTTC. Translating gives CSARKSYEQYF.

This clonotype was detected many times. The chain employs TRBV25-1 and TRBJ2-3; 8 positions match TRBD1. Germline trimming cut 2 bases from V and 5 bases from J; bases unmatched to any gene: 6. The CDR3 contains 15 residues. Germline V gives CDR1 MGHDK, CDR2 SYGVNS. Written as DNA, the CDR3 is TGTGCCAGCAGTGAAGGGCAGGGGGCCATAGATACGCAGTATTTT. This gives the protein CASSEGQGAIDTQYF.

This clonotype was recorded only once. The chain links TRBV27 to TRBJ2-1; 13 positions agree with TRBD2. Germline assignment: CDR1 MNHEY and CDR2 SMNVEV (reference sequence). The trim removed 5 bases at V and 11 bases at J, leaving 9 bases unmatched. This CDR3 has 15 amino acids. The CDR3 DNA reads TGTGCCAGCAGTGGTTACAGCGGGACTAGCGGGAAGCAGTTCTTC. Encoded protein: CASSGYSGTSGKQFF.

The chain couples TRBV18 to TRBJ2-1; possible D gene TRBD2, 7 bases. V was trimmed by 1 base and J by 9 bases, leaving 10 bases between them. The germline V gene encodes CDR1 KGHSH and CDR2 LQKENI. The CDR3 loop spans 13 amino acids. The CDR3 bases are TGTGCCAGCTCACCACGGGGGGGCGGTGAGCAGTTCTTC. As protein: CASSPRGGGEQFF.

This clonotype was detected ten times or more. V gene TRBV7-2 combines with J gene TRBJ2-5; 8 nucleotides agree with TRBD1. Per the germline V gene, CDR1 is SGHTA and CDR2 is FQGNSA. Losses at the gene ends were 5 bases for V and 3 bases for J; bases not matched to a gene: 8. The CDR3 contains 15 residues. CDR3 region: CASSLQMGQEETQYF. The CDR3 coding sequence is TGTGCCAGCAGCCTTCAAATGGGACAGGAAGAGACCCAGTACTTC.

This clonotype was seen only a few times. The V call is TRBV24-1, the J call TRBJ2-1; TRBD2 agrees at 11 bases. Germline V gene sequence: CDR1 KGHDR, CDR2 SFDVKD. Trimming took 3 bases from V and 8 from J; bases not matched to a gene: 8. The CDR3 runs 16 residues. CDR3 bases: TGTGCCACCAGTGATGCGACTAGCGGGACGGGCGATGAGCAGTTCTTC. Protein product: CATSDATSGTGDEQFF.